This entry lists 25 T cell receptor beta chains sequenced from one sample in a study of T cell clones after liver transplantation. Clones were read by immunoSEQ multiplex PCR, and TCRdb kept only the in-frame ones, dropping some. The sample includes tens of thousands of clones, 80% of them seen just once. The sample consisted of CD4+ T cells from blood, taken 12 months after liver transplant. These receptors came from a human patient who received a liver transplant. The graft donor may be the source of some T cells.

V and J are TRBV7-2 and TRBJ1-1; D gene unclear. The CDR3 sequence is 11 residues long. The ends were cut back, 6 bases at V and 3 bases at J, with 5 bases in the middle. Germline values: CDR1 SGHTA, CDR2 FQGNSA. The CDR3 coding sequence is TGTGCCAGCAGAGGATACACTGAAGCTTTCTTT. Its translation is CASRGYTEAFF.

The chain joins TRBV2 to TRBJ2-3, with D tentatively TRBD2 (5 bases). V lost 4 bases and J 2 bases, leaving 10 bases between the germline ends. From germline, CDR1 is SNHLY and CDR2 FYNNEI. CDR3 length: 14 residues. CDR3 DNA sequence: TGTGCCAGCAGTGGAGACTACCTCACAGATACGCAGTATTTT. Encoded protein: CASSGDYLTDTQYF.

This chain uses TRBV5-1 with TRBJ2-1; D remains unclear. This CDR3 has 12 residues. Trimming cost V 4 bases and J 3 bases, with 5 bases left between them. Germline V gene sequence: CDR1 SGHRS, CDR2 YFSETQ. The CDR3 loop reads CASSQIYNEQFF. In DNA, the CDR3 is TGCGCCAGCAGCCAAATCTACAATGAGCAGTTCTTC.

This chain connects TRBV9 to TRBJ2-3; D is unclear. V lost 0 bases to trimming and J lost 6 bases, with 5 bases between them. Per the germline V gene, CDR1 is SGDLS and CDR2 is YYNGEE. The CDR3 consists of 12 residues. For the CDR3, the DNA is TGTGCCAGCAGCGTAGACTCGGATACGCAGTATTTT. Protein: CASSVDSDTQYF.

This chain uses TRBV19 with TRBJ1-2; D unclear. The CDR3 totals 15 residues. Germline CDR1 reads LNHDA; CDR2 reads SQIVND (reference sequence). V lost 7 bases to trimming and J lost 4 bases, with 19 bases between them. CDR3 nucleotide sequence: TGTGCCAGTAAACTCGGACCGGGGATCGGCTATGGCTACACCTTC. Residues: CASKLGPGIGYGYTF.

V is TRBV5-4 and J is TRBJ1-4; no clear D. The ends were cut back, 2 bases at V and 4 bases at J, with 9 bases in the middle. CDR1 is SGHNT, CDR2 YYREEE, per germline (reference sequence). This CDR3 comprises 14 residues. The CDR3 protein is CASSLGLNNEKLFF. The CDR3 DNA reads as TGTGCCAGCAGCTTAGGACTGAATAATGAAAAACTGTTTTTT.

The genes are TRBV4-3 and TRBJ1-2; D ambiguous. Per germline, CDR1 LGHNA and CDR2 YSLEER. Trimming stripped 0 bases from V and 4 bases from J, with 9 bases between. CDR3 size: 14 residues. This CDR3 reads CASSQERNFYGYTF. The CDR3 nucleotides read TGCGCCAGCAGCCAAGAACGGAATTTCTATGGCTACACCTTC.

The V gene is TRBV5-4, the J gene TRBJ2-7, with 10 positions matching TRBD2. The CDR3 is 14 amino acids. The J segment lost 3 bases and the V segment lost 4 bases, leaving 4 bases of the junction unmatched. Germline V gene sequence: CDR1 SGHNT, CDR2 YYREEE (reference sequence). This CDR3 reads CASSPSGRNYEQYF. The CDR3, as DNA: TGTGCCAGCAGCCCTAGCGGGAGAAACTACGAGCAGTACTTC.

The rearrangement joins TRBV28 to TRBJ1-1, with D perhaps TRBD1 (5 bases). The CDR3 runs to 15 residues. V was trimmed by 4 bases and J by 5 bases, leaving 17 bases between them. Germline assignment: CDR1 MDHEN and CDR2 SYDVKM. The CDR3 protein is CASSSMGQGTTEAFF. DNA of the CDR3: TGTGCCAGCAGTTCCATGGGGCAGGGAACGACTGAAGCTTTCTTT.

This clone was detected only once. The rearrangement links TRBV28 to TRBJ1-1, with TRBD1 identical over 8 bases. This CDR3 contains 14 residues. Per the germline V gene, CDR1 is MDHEN and CDR2 is SYDVKM. The junction had 3 bases not matched to a gene; V was cut back by 5 bases and J by 1 base. The DNA of the CDR3 is TGTGCCAGCAGTACAGGGGGTAGGAACACTGAAGCTTTCTTT. This encodes CASSTGGRNTEAFF.

The CDR3 region has the DNA TGTGCCAGCAGCTTAACAGGGTCCGGCTACACCTTC. Translating it yields CASSLTGSGYTF. The gene calls are TRBV5-4 and TRBJ1-2; TRBD1 might be the D (6 bases). There are 12 residues in the CDR3. Trimming took off 2 bases at V and 8 bases at J, with 10 bases between the two ends. Germline-derived CDR1 and CDR2 are SGHNT and YYREEE (reference sequence).

This clone has a handful of counts. This chain connects TRBV6-6 to TRBJ2-7; 7 bases agree with TRBD2. This CDR3 contains 13 residues. Germline CDR1 is MNHNY and CDR2 is SVGAGI (reference sequence). Germline trimming cut 7 bases from V and 6 bases from J; bases unmatched to any gene: 9. CDR3 amino acids: CASTVTPGGEQYF. In nucleotides, the CDR3 is TGTGCCAGCACCGTGACTCCGGGGGGCGAGCAGTACTTC.

The chain carries TRBV6-5 and TRBJ1-2; perhaps TRBD1 as D (6 bases). The CDR3 loop spans 15 amino acids. Germline CDR1 MNHEY, CDR2 SVGAGI. Trimming shortened V by 0 bases and J by 2 bases, and 10 bases separated the two germline ends. The CDR3 is CASSYSRRGNYGYTF. The CDR3 DNA reads as TGTGCCAGCAGTTACTCTCGCAGGGGCAACTATGGCTACACCTTC.

The chain employs TRBV4-2 and TRBJ2-7; D tentatively reads TRBD1 or TRBD2 (5 bases each). V was pared by 6 bases and J by 0 bases, with 18 bases between. The CDR3 spans 16 residues. Germline CDR1 reads LGHNA; CDR2 reads YNFKEQ. CDR3 sequence: CASSSAGTLSSYEQYF. CDR3 bases: TGTGCCAGCAGTTCAGCAGGGACCCTCAGCTCCTACGAGCAGTACTTC.

This clone was seen a few times. The chain links TRBV2 to TRBJ1-2, with D perhaps matching TRBD1 (6 bases). CDR3 length equals 12 residues. V lost 9 bases and J lost 8, with 16 bases in between. In germline, CDR1 is SNHLY, CDR2 FYNNEI. The CDR3 loop reads CARYPQGGGYTF. In DNA form, the CDR3 reads TGTGCCAGGTACCCACAGGGAGGAGGCTACACCTTC.

V usage is TRBV4-1 and J usage is TRBJ1-2; D is ambiguous. Germline V lookup: CDR1 MGHRA, CDR2 YSYEKL. CDR3 length: 14 amino acids. V lost 3 bases and J 8 bases, leaving 16 bases between the germline ends. The DNA for the CDR3 is TGCGCCAGCAGCCATCAACTAAGGACGCCCGGCTACACCTTC. Amino acids: CASSHQLRTPGYTF.

This clone was counted between two and nine times. Other DNA sequences in this specimen translate into the identical CDR3. This chain links TRBV2 with TRBJ2-7; tentatively, D is TRBD2 (6 bases). CDR1 and CDR2 (germline): SNHLY, FYNNEI. Trimming pared 8 bases from V and 2 bases from J, leaving 13 bases between. The CDR3 contains 13 residues. In DNA form, the CDR3 reads TGTGCCAGCGGAGGGACTCCTACCTACGAGCAGTACTTC. It encodes CASGGTPTYEQYF.

The chain uses TRBV6-4 and TRBJ2-2; 10 nucleotides line up with TRBD2. Germline assignment: CDR1 MRHNA and CDR2 SNTAGT. This CDR3 has 18 residues. The ends lost 5 bases at V and 3 bases at J; junction bases unmatched: 12. The CDR3 DNA is TGTGCCAGCAGTAGCGGGCTAGCGGGAGTCGGGGACACCGGGGAGCTGTTTTTT. It translates to CASSSGLAGVGDTGELFF.

The chain carries TRBV27 and TRBJ2-7; TRBD1 matches 7 bases. This CDR3 region has 14 residues. The trim removed 2 bases at V and 6 bases at J, leaving 7 bases unmatched. The germline V gene has CDR1 MNHEY and CDR2 SMNVEV (reference sequence). The CDR3 DNA reads as TGTGCCAGCAGTTTAAGACAGGGCTGGTTCGAGCAGTACTTC. This sequence encodes CASSLRQGWFEQYF.

The V gene is TRBV29-1, the J gene TRBJ2-7; D is perhaps TRBD2 (6 bases). CDR3 length: 13 amino acids. The germline gives CDR1 SQVTM, CDR2 ANQGSEA. Trimming left V 4 bases short and J 6 bases short, with 16 bases between. CDR3 DNA: TGCAGCGTTGTGGATCGGACGGGGGTCGAGCAGTACTTC. It specifies CSVVDRTGVEQYF.

The chain carries TRBV18 and TRBJ2-7; 10 positions agree with TRBD2. Per the germline V gene, CDR1 is KGHSH and CDR2 is LQKENI. CDR3 length: 14 residues. V lost 5 bases and J lost 4; bases outside the gene matches: 5. The CDR3 DNA reads as TGTGCCAGCTCATCTAGCGGGAGAGCTTACGAGCAGTACTTC. It is translated as CASSSSGRAYEQYF.

The chain has TRBV28 and TRBJ2-2; D unclear. Looked up from germline, CDR1 is MDHEN and CDR2 is SYDVKM. The CDR3 covers 13 residues. V was shortened by 7 bases and J by 4 bases, with 10 bases between the two germline ends. The CDR3 spells CASKTFPTGELFF. In DNA, the CDR3 is TGTGCCAGCAAGACGTTTCCCACCGGGGAGCTGTTTTTT.

The chain is built from TRBV4-1 and TRBJ2-2; TRBD2 is a possible D gene (6 bases). This CDR3 has 15 residues. Germline V gene lookup returns CDR1 MGHRA and CDR2 YSYEKL. V was cut by 0 bases and J by 5 bases, with 10 bases left in between. CDR3 bases: TGCGCCAGCAGCCAAGAGAGTCGGGAGACCGGGGAGCTGTTTTTT. Encoded protein: CASSQESRETGELFF.

This chain joins TRBV28 and TRBJ2-7; 8 bases match TRBD1. Germline V gene sequence: CDR1 MDHEN, CDR2 SYDVKM. The V segment lost 6 bases and the J segment 7 bases; nucleotides outside the gene matches: 8. The CDR3 contains 13 residues. CDR3 region: CASRADRVGEQYF. CDR3 DNA sequence: TGTGCCAGCAGGGCGGACAGGGTGGGGGAGCAGTACTTC.

In this sample, this clone turned up a few times. One junction end disagrees with the germline gene, perhaps due to a read error. The chain's CDR3 is CASSLPGAGASGANVLTF. CDR3 coding DNA: TGTGCCAGCAGCCTCCCGGGAGCGGGAGCTTCTGGCGCCAACGTCCTGACTTTC. This chain uses TRBV5-6 with TRBJ2-6, with 8 bases that match TRBD2. CDR1 and CDR2 from the germline V gene are SGHDT and YYEEEE. The CDR3 has 18 residues.